In its sample, the clone carrying this TCR beta chain was seen many times. Patients having uncontrolled infection, another autoimmune disease, pregnancy or lactation were not included. The diagnostic basis comprised clinical symptoms, serum thyroxine and TRAb, thyroid ultrasound and orbital computed tomography. Fresh peripheral blood, approximately 10 ml, was the source of the PBMCs. TCR beta CDR3 regions were amplified from RNA transcripts. The TCR CDR3 was amplified in a first-round RT-PCR using the HTBI primer set. In TCRdb, the multiplex PCR reads were re-called with MiXCR into one record per CDR3 protein. The table shows 460,000 or so distinct CDR3 sequences, with approximately 15% occurring only once. This record belongs to a study of T cells in Graves' hyperthyroidism and ophthalmopathy. Study background: The initial diagnosis was the point when peripheral blood was collected, ahead of any treatment.

Sequenced material: blood. The clonotype comes from a woman aged 18-35 years with Graves' hyperthyroidism.

CDR3 nucleotides: TGTGCCAGCAGTTACTCCGCAGGGGACGCCTATGGCTACACCTTC. Amino acids: CASSYSAGDAYGYTF. J is TRBJ1-2 and V is TRBV6-6; perhaps TRBD1 as D (6 bases). This CDR3 region has 15 residues. V shed 0 bases and J shed 4 bases, with 12 bases lying between them. CDR1 is MNHNY, CDR2 SVGAGI, per germline (reference sequence).